Given below is one TCR beta chain in context. These data originate in a study of blood T cell repertoires in COVID-19. Study overall: Whether acute or convalescent, the COVID-19 samples came from the United States, Italy and Spain. In each case, the material was cDNA or gDNA derived from T cells, B-cell-depleted T cells, or PBMCs.

The authors' processing: The assay estimated nucleated cells by amplifying reference gene primers. Clones were read by immunoSEQ multiplex PCR, and TCRdb kept only the in-frame ones, dropping some. V and J calls plus clone size are reproduced from that table; the DNA served to infer D and trimming. The sample lists tens of thousands of clones, about 82% seen once, with approximately 5% in the top ten. The CDR3 totals 13 residues. The V and J ends lost 0 bases and 2 bases respectively, with 5 bases between them. The germline gives CDR1 LGHNA, CDR2 YSLEER. The genes are TRBV4-3 and TRBJ2-7; D not resolved. Sequences were obtained from peripheral blood. This sequence originates from a woman over 75 with active or convalescent COVID-19. In DNA form, the CDR3 reads TGCGCCAGCAGCCAAGATCTTCCCTACGAGCAGTACTTC. It translates to CASSQDLPYEQYF.